This T cell receptor beta chain stems from a study of Ad26.COV2.S vaccination and SARS-CoV-2 variants. Study context: The authors gave Ad26.COV2.S intramuscularly, either once or twice 56 days apart.

This CDR3 has 16 amino acids. V lost 0 bases and J lost 8; bases outside the gene matches: 7. Looked up from germline, CDR1 is SNHLY and CDR2 is FYNNEI. About this clone itself: What it binds is not known.

Treatment defined: about 20 received Ad26.COV2.S at low or high dose, single or two shots; about five received placebo; per-sample allocation not given. Sampling took place 63 days after the first vaccine or placebo injection. The data were produced by immunoSEQ multiplex PCR, yet TCRdb's version contains in-frame clones alone and is incomplete. The table records about 400,000 clones, 75% to 90% of them present only once. Regarding the study as a whole: Recipients given vaccine exceeded placebo recipients in spike-specific TCR breadth. Substantial breadth was reportedly displayed by spike-specific CD8+ and CD4+ T cell responses after vaccination.

The specimen was peripheral blood, collected in a trial of Ad26.COV2.S vaccine versus placebo. The chain links TRBV2 to TRBJ1-4; 9 bases match TRBD1. This clonotype was obtained from a person between 18 and 59 years old who received the Ad26.COV2.S COVID-19 vaccine or a placebo. The CDR3 region has the DNA TGTGCCAGCAGTGAAGCCCTACAGGGGGCCCGGGAAAAACTGTTTTTT. Translated: CASSEALQGAREKLFF.